The source of this T cell receptor (beta chain) is a study of neurological immune-mediated disorders (dated by TCRdb to about 2019). As for the study more broadly: Using UMI-based sequencing, the study compared peripheral blood TCR-beta repertoires from patients with HTLV-I-associated myelopathy (HAM/TSP), patients with multiple sclerosis, and healthy controls. Alongside PBMC samples, the set of some 97 TCR-beta libraries contained longitudinal samples, technical triplicates, and paired CD4+ and CD8+ T-cell subsets that had been sorted. Of the approximately 66 subjects in the cohort, about 14 were HAM/TSP patients, some 34 were multiple sclerosis patients, and 20 were healthy controls.

On the study overall, not on this receptor specifically: No identical CDR3 amino acid sequences were found to be shared among expanded clones across subjects, suggesting that TCR-beta repertoires were private in all groups. TCR clonal expansion was greatest in HAM/TSP patients and smallest in MS patients, who ranked below even healthy controls.

This clonotype was detected ten times or more. Its antigen is not yet known. Within one base of it there is no much larger clone, and no base qualities were kept. cDNA synthesis used template-switch 5'RACE with a primer carrying a 10-nucleotide random unique molecular identifier tagging each TCR transcript. Over 160 million TCR-beta sequences, covering 15-18 subjects, were produced in each sequencing run. The RNeasy kit was used for extraction of total RNA. The KAPA Real-time Library Amplification kit was used to amplify TCR-beta VDJ regions with primers targeting the TCR constant region and the 5'RACE anchor. Sample indexes and Illumina adaptors were added in a first PCR, after which library yield was increased in a second PCR. The roughly 650 bp TCR product was size-selected on a 2% E-gel SizeSelection system after Ampure bead purification. Library quality was checked on a Bioanalyzer, concentration was measured with Qubit, and libraries were quantified with the Kapa Library Quantification kit before pooling. An Illumina HiSeq 2500 sequenced the libraries paired-end 2 x 150 bp. To increase sequence diversity, roughly 24-32% phiX was spiked into each library pool. As for the original processing: The UMI-based MiGEC pipeline processed quality-filtered reads and removed over 80% of raw TCR sequences during error correction. IMGT germline references were used for aligning VDJ genes, and each clonotype was defined as a unique CDR3 amino acid sequence together with its V-J genes. Clonal expansion, Shannon diversity and CDR3 relatedness (CalcPairwiseDistances, ClusterSamples) were evaluated with VDJtools, and phylogenetic trees were built with CLCbio workbench. Using coefficient-of-variation modelling across technical triplicates, the study counted a clone as expanded if it had at least 8 unique UMIs. The public reads were reanalyzed by TCRdb: fastp trimming at Q25, MiXCR alignment, in-frame beta chains only. Identical CDR3 proteins give one entry, which carries the most common genes and DNA. TCRdb, not the original authors, processed these V and J calls. This sample comprises 28,000 or so distinct CDR3 sequences, 12% of them detected only once. The top ten hold 6% to 8.5% of the sample.

The healthy controls were volunteers from a blood bank in Maryland, USA. Libraries from unsorted PBMCs were made from 2 million PBMCs kept in RNAlater at -80 degrees C until RNA extraction. Peripheral blood underwent Ficoll-Hypaque density gradient centrifugation to isolate PBMCs, which were then cryopreserved in liquid nitrogen. Taken from cysteine to phenylalanine, the CDR3 has 13 residues. Only the CDR3 part of the read is kept: 39 bases, read in frame from the first base. CDR1 and CDR2, per the germline V gene (reference sequence), are SEHNR and FQNEAQ. Clipping removes 3 bases from V and 4 bases from J, with 2 as the unmatched junction base count.

The rearrangement combines TRBV7-9 with TRBJ1-1; 7 bases in the junction line up with TRBD1. The sequence derives from a man in his 60s in good health. Sample: PBMCs. The CDR3 amino acid sequence is: CASSLTGPTEAFF. The nucleotide sequence reads TGTGCCAGCAGCTTGACAGGGCCCACTGAAGCTTTCTTT.